The 28 T cell receptor beta chains below were found in one sample sequenced in a study of blood T cell repertoires in COVID-19 (dated by TCRdb to 2018 to 2020). Library prep was done by the immunoSEQ multiplex PCR assay. TCRdb obtained this table from immuneACCESS and retained in-frame rearrangements with V and J assigned. These tables miss some clones; where compared with another copy, unresolved V genes account for less than half of the shortfall, and the remainder is unexplained. Within this sample are 180,000 or so clones, with about 90% of them counted one time only. Together, the top ten hold around 2.5% of the sample. The specimen sequenced was peripheral blood. The receptors originated from a man between 40 and 49 years old with active or convalescent COVID-19.

In its sample, this clone was seen once. The same CDR3 also results from other DNA sequences found in this sample. The rearrangement joins TRBV4-2 to TRBJ1-1; 7 bases fit TRBD1. There are 15 residues in the CDR3. Germline loops: CDR1 LGHNA, CDR2 YNFKEQ. With V trimmed by 2 bases and J by 1 base, 4 bases remained unmatched. CDR3 protein: CASSQRQGGNTEAFF. As DNA, the CDR3 is TGTGCCAGCAGCCAACGACAGGGTGGGAACACTGAAGCTTTCTTT.

The rearrangement uses TRBV5-6 and TRBJ2-2; TRBD2 aligns across 8 bases. CDR3 length equals 17 residues. Germline CDR1 is SGHDT and CDR2 is YYEEEE. J lost 7 bases, V lost 3 bases, and 14 bases had no gene match. The CDR3 nucleotides are TGTGCCAGCAGCTCCCGTTACGGGAGGGGGTTTAGCGGGGAGCTGTTTTTT. It specifies CASSSRYGRGFSGELFF.

The rearrangement uses TRBV7-8 and TRBJ1-2, with D perhaps TRBD1 (6 bases). The germline V gene has CDR1 SGHVS and CDR2 FQNEAQ. V was shortened by 3 bases and J by 5 bases, with 10 bases between the two germline ends. The CDR3 sequence is 13 residues long. The CDR3 DNA is TGTGCCAGCAGCTTGGGAGGGGGGTATGGCTACACCTTC. It is translated as CASSLGGGYGYTF.

The V and J genes are TRBV3-1 (or the pseudogene TRBV3-2) and TRBJ1-1; D might be TRBD1 (5 bases). V was clipped by 4 bases and J by 3 bases, with 12 bases between them. This CDR3 has 14 residues. Germline assignment: CDR1 LGHDT and CDR2 YNNKEL (reference sequence). The CDR3 spells CASSPMEGHTEAFF. The CDR3 coding sequence is TGTGCCAGCAGCCCAATGGAGGGACACACTGAAGCTTTCTTT.

The gene calls are TRBV29-1 and TRBJ1-2; TRBD1 is a possible D gene (6 bases). This CDR3 comprises 14 residues. Trimming took off 1 base at V and 6 bases at J, with 15 bases between the two ends. In germline, CDR1 is SQVTM, CDR2 ANQGSEA. CDR3 residues: CSVEGDILEDGYTF. CDR3 bases: TGCAGCGTTGAAGGGGACATCCTAGAGGATGGCTACACCTTC.

This chain joins TRBV4-3 and TRBJ1-1; D uncertain. In germline, CDR1 is LGHNA, CDR2 YSLEER. Trimming pared 0 bases from V and 4 bases from J, leaving 9 bases between. This CDR3 comprises 14 residues. CDR3 bases: TGCGCCAGCAGCCAAGATTTATTCCTCACTGAAGCTTTCTTT. Its protein product is CASSQDLFLTEAFF.

The chain carries TRBV6-5 and TRBJ1-2; possible D gene TRBD1, 6 bases. The CDR3 loop spans 13 amino acids. V was pared by 7 bases and J by 3 bases, with 12 bases between. The germline V gene encodes CDR1 MNHEY and CDR2 SVGAGI. The chain's CDR3 is CASKGDRDYGYTF. CDR3 coding DNA: TGTGCCAGCAAGGGGGATCGGGACTATGGCTACACCTTC.

The chain couples TRBV6-2 or TRBV6-3 to TRBJ2-7, with a weak D call TRBD2 (6 bases). The CDR3 runs 14 residues. Germline CDR1 MNHEY, CDR2 SVGEGT. V lost 2 bases and J lost 7, with 15 bases in between. DNA for the CDR3: TGTGCCAGCAGTTACGGAGGGTCTTCCTCTGAGCAGTACTTC. Translation gives CASSYGGSSSEQYF.

This clone was found a few times. The chain employs TRBV9 and TRBJ1-1; 7 bases match TRBD1. Losses at the gene ends were 3 bases for V and 4 bases for J; bases not matched to a gene: 6. CDR1 is SGDLS and CDR2 is YYNGEE in the germline V gene. The CDR3 spans 14 residues. CDR3 bases: TGTGCCAGCAGCGAAGAATCAGGGGGCACTGAAGCTTTCTTT. Translating it yields CASSEESGGTEAFF. Full variable domain (outside the CDR3, taken from reference TRBV9 and TRBJ1-1): DSGVTQTPKHLITATGQRVTLRCSPRSGDLSVYWYQQSLDQGLQFLIQYYNGEERAKGNILERFSAQQFPDLHSELNLSSLELGDSALYFCASSEESGGTEAFFGQGTRLTVV.

The chain combines TRBV6-2 or TRBV6-3 with TRBJ1-1; D uncertain. Germline-derived CDR1 and CDR2 are MNHEY and SVGEGT. Trimming took off 0 bases at V and 11 bases at J, with 13 bases between the two ends. This CDR3 region has 13 residues. The CDR3 sequence: CASSYSVEERAFF. In DNA, the CDR3 is TGTGCCAGCAGTTACTCGGTGGAGGAGAGGGCTTTCTTT.

The chain carries TRBV2 and TRBJ2-2, with D perhaps matching TRBD2 (5 bases). The CDR3 covers 14 residues. Per germline, CDR1 SNHLY and CDR2 FYNNEI. V was pared by 6 bases and J by 1 base, with 9 bases between. CDR3 sequence: CASRPGMNTGELFF. The DNA of the CDR3 is TGTGCCAGCAGGCCGGGGATGAACACCGGGGAGCTGTTTTTT.

For this clone: Other DNA sequences in this specimen translate into the identical CDR3. The rearrangement links TRBV18 to TRBJ1-1, with TRBD1 matching over 9 bases. Germline CDR1 and CDR2: KGHSH and LQKENI. With 6 bases clipped from V and 1 base from J, the junction kept 3 bases outside the gene matches. The CDR3 is 14 residues long. CDR3 in DNA: TGTGCCAGCTCTCCGGGACAGGGGAACACTGAAGCTTTCTTT. Its protein product is CASSPGQGNTEAFF.

The chain joins TRBV19 to TRBJ1-4, with D unclear. Germline assignment: CDR1 LNHDA and CDR2 SQIVND (reference sequence). This CDR3 is 14 amino acids long. V lost 2 bases, J lost 4 bases, and 8 bases lay in between. CDR3 residues: CASSIQINNEKLFF. Here the CDR3 DNA reads TGTGCCAGTAGTATACAGATAAATAATGAAAAACTGTTTTTT. Supplemented by reference TRBV19 and TRBJ1-4, the full variable domain reads DGGITQSPKYLFRKEGQNVTLSCEQNLNHDAMYWYRQDPGQGLRLIYYSQIVNDFQKGDIAEGYSVSREKKESFPLTVTSAQKNPTAFYLCASSIQINNEKLFFGSGTQLSVL.

The chain joins TRBV6-5 to TRBJ2-4, with 10 bases fitting TRBD1. J was trimmed by 13 bases and V by 6 bases; bases with no gene match: 9. The CDR3 length is 13 residues. Germline V CDR1 and CDR2: MNHEY, SVGAGI. CDR3 amino acids: CASSPDRGPVQYF. In DNA, the CDR3 is TGTGCCAGCAGCCCCGACAGGGGGCCGGTGCAGTACTTC.

V and J are TRBV7-3 and TRBJ2-1; tentative D call: TRBD1 (5 bases). The CDR3 consists of 14 residues. V lost 2 bases and J 8 bases, leaving 13 bases between the germline ends. Germline V gene lookup returns CDR1 SGHTA and CDR2 FQGTGA. CDR3 coding DNA: TGTGCCAGCAGCTTATTCAGGGCGGATGATGAGCAGTTCTTC. Its translation is CASSLFRADDEQFF.

This clone was seen once. J is TRBJ1-2 and V is TRBV7-9; D is possibly TRBD1 (5 bases). This CDR3 region has 14 residues. V was shortened by 5 bases and J by 4 bases, with 14 bases between the two germline ends. Germline values: CDR1 SEHNR, CDR2 FQNEAQ (reference sequence). CDR3 in amino acids: CASSTGVWGYGYTF. The CDR3 region has the DNA TGTGCCAGCAGCACAGGAGTTTGGGGCTATGGCTACACCTTC.

The rearrangement uses TRBV12-3 or TRBV12-4 and TRBJ1-1; TRBD1 is a possible D gene (5 bases). The CDR3 contains 13 residues. V was clipped by 3 bases and J by 7 bases, with 12 bases between them. CDR3 loop: CASSFVGGDEAFF. The CDR3 coding sequence is TGTGCCAGCAGTTTCGTGGGAGGGGATGAAGCTTTCTTT.

V gene TRBV6-5 combines with J gene TRBJ1-2; 7 bases fit TRBD1. The CDR3 contains 15 residues. V lost 5 bases to trimming and J lost 0 bases; unmatched junction nucleotides: 6. Looked up from germline, CDR1 is MNHEY and CDR2 is SVGAGI. CDR3 nucleotides: TGTGCCAGCAGTCCTATGCAGGGGGCTAACTATGGCTACACCTTC. It specifies CASSPMQGANYGYTF.

Only one count was recorded for this clone. The chain recombines TRBV5-1 with TRBJ1-1; D not certain. CDR3 length: 15 amino acids. Germline V lookup: CDR1 SGHRS, CDR2 YFSETQ. Trimming took 0 bases from V and 0 from J, leaving 9 bases between them. CDR3 loop: CASSLAPSLNTEAFF. For the CDR3, the DNA is TGCGCCAGCAGCTTGGCCCCATCCCTGAACACTGAAGCTTTCTTT.

This clone was seen a single time. The rearrangement links TRBV6-5 to TRBJ2-1; 7 nucleotides match TRBD1. The germline V gene encodes CDR1 MNHEY and CDR2 SVGAGI. The junction had 6 bases not matched to a gene; V was cut back by 4 bases and J by 0 bases. CDR3 length: 16 amino acids. The CDR3 sequence is CASSWDSQSSYNEQFF. In nucleotides, the CDR3 is TGTGCCAGCAGTTGGGACAGCCAAAGCTCCTACAATGAGCAGTTCTTC.

This clone was detected once. The chain combines TRBV6-5 with TRBJ1-3; TRBD1 matches at 9 bases. The CDR3 contains 15 residues. Germline CDR1 is MNHEY and CDR2 is SVGAGI. The ends lost 6 bases at V and 11 bases at J; junction bases unmatched: 14. CDR3 region: CASSPWTGAPDAIYF. For the CDR3, the DNA is TGTGCCAGCAGCCCATGGACAGGGGCCCCTGACGCCATATATTTT.

A few counts support this clone. CDR3 nucleotide sequence: TGCGCCAGCAGCTTGGATGGGGAGGCTGAAGCTTTCTTT. Translated: CASSLDGEAEAFF. The chain has TRBV5-1 and TRBJ1-1; D remains unclear. This CDR3 region has 13 residues. Trimming removed 0 bases from V and 6 bases from J, with 9 bases in between. CDR1 and CDR2 (germline): SGHRS, YFSETQ.

This clone has just one count. The chain employs TRBV29-1 and TRBJ2-1; D unclear. CDR3 length: 12 residues. Between the trimmed V and J ends, which lost 2 bases and 8 bases, there was a span of 10 bases. The germline gives CDR1 SQVTM, CDR2 ANQGSEA. The CDR3 reads CSVEPRIHEQFF. The CDR3 nucleotides read TGCAGCGTTGAACCCAGGATCCATGAGCAGTTCTTC.

The CDR3 region has the DNA TGTGCCAGCAGCCGGGACAGGGCGAATGAAAAACTGTTTTTT. Protein: CASSRDRANEKLFF. The chain joins TRBV11-1 to TRBJ1-4; 9 nucleotides align to TRBD1. CDR3 size: 14 residues. J lost 5 bases, V lost 5 bases, and 3 bases had no gene match. Germline-derived CDR1 and CDR2 are SGHAT and FQDESV (reference sequence).

This clone was recorded once. V gene TRBV5-1 combines with J gene TRBJ2-2, with 8 bases aligning to TRBD2. The germline gives CDR1 SGHRS, CDR2 YFSETQ. This CDR3 has 15 amino acids. Trimming at V came to 2 bases and at J to 4 bases, leaving 4 bases not matched to a gene. As DNA, the CDR3 is TGCGCCAGCAGCTTATCTAGCGGGCCCACCGGGGAGCTGTTTTTT. Its protein product is CASSLSSGPTGELFF.

The rearrangement uses TRBV14 and TRBJ1-3, with D uncertain. From germline, CDR1 is SGHDN and CDR2 FVKESK. Trimming left V 2 bases short and J 0 bases short, with 8 bases between. The CDR3 covers 15 residues. The CDR3, as DNA: TGTGCCAGCAGCCAACTATATTCCTCTGGAAACACCATATATTTT. It yields the protein CASSQLYSSGNTIYF.

V is TRBV19 and J is TRBJ1-5; no reliable D call. Per germline, CDR1 LNHDA and CDR2 SQIVND (reference sequence). The CDR3 is 16 amino acids. Trimming stripped 1 base from V and 0 bases from J, with 10 bases between. CDR3 nucleotides: TGTGCCAGTAGTATAGTCGGCGGGAGTAGCAATCAGCCCCAGCATTTT. Protein product: CASSIVGGSSNQPQHF.

The chain has TRBV19 and TRBJ1-5; D may be TRBD1 (5 bases). Germline V CDR1 and CDR2: LNHDA, SQIVND (reference sequence). This CDR3 has 16 amino acids. With 3 bases removed from V and 4 bases from J, the gap between germline ends came to 16 bases. The CDR3: CASSMLRQGTNQPQHF. DNA of the CDR3: TGTGCCAGTAGTATGCTACGGCAGGGTACAAATCAGCCCCAGCATTTT. The full variable domain, rest sourced from reference TRBV19 and TRBJ1-5, is DGGITQSPKYLFRKEGQNVTLSCEQNLNHDAMYWYRQDPGQGLRLIYYSQIVNDFQKGDIAEGYSVSREKKESFPLTVTSAQKNPTAFYLCASSMLRQGTNQPQHFGDGTRLSIL.